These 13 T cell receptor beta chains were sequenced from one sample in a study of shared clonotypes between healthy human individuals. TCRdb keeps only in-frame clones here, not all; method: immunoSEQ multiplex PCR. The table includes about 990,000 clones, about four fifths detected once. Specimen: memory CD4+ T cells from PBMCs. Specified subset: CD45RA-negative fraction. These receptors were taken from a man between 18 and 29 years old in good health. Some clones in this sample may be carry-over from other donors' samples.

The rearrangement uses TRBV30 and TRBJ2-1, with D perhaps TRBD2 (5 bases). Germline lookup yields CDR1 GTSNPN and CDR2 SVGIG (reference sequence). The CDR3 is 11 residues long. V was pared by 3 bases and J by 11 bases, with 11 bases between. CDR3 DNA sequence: TGTGCCTGGAGCCCACGGGGAAAGCAGTTCTTC. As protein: CAWSPRGKQFF.

The CDR3 is CASSLAGTPPGGTEAFF. The DNA of the CDR3 is TGTGCCAGCAGCTTGGCCGGGACTCCCCCCGGAGGCACTGAAGCTTTCTTT. V gene TRBV5-6 combines with J gene TRBJ1-1, with a tentative D call TRBD1 (5 bases). This CDR3 region has 17 residues. Per the germline V gene, CDR1 is SGHDT and CDR2 is YYEEEE. Trimming stripped 0 bases from V and 4 bases from J, with 19 bases between.

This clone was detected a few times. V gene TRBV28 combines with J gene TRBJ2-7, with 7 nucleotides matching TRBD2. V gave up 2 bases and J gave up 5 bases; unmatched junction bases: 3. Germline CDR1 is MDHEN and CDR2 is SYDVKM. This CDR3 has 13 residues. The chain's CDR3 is CASSLLAVNEQYF. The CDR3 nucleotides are TGTGCCAGCAGTTTACTAGCGGTTAACGAGCAGTACTTC.

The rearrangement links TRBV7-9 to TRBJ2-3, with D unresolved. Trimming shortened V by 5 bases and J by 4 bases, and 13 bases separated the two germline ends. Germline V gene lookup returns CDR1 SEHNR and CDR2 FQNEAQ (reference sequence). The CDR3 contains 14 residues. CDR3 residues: CASSPSVSADTQYF. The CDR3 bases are TGTGCCAGCAGCCCTTCCGTTTCCGCAGATACGCAGTATTTT.

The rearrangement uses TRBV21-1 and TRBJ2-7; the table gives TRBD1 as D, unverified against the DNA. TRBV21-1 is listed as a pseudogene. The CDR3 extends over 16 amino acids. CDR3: CASSTNRGLRSYEQYF. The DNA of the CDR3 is TGTGCCAGCAGCACTAACAGGGGGCTAAGATCCTACGAGCAGTACTTC.

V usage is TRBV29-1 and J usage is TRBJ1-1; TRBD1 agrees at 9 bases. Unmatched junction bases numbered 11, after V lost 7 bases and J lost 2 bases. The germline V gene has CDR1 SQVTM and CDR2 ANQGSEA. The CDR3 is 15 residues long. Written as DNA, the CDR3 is TGCAGCGCTGTGAGTACAGGGGGCAGAAACACTGAAGCTTTCTTT. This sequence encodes CSAVSTGGRNTEAFF.

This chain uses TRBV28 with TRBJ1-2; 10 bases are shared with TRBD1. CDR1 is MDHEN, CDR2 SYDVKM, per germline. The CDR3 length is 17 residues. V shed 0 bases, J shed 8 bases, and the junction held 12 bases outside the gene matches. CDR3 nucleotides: TGTGCCAGCAGTTTATGGTACCGTGGGACAGGGGATGCCGGCTACACCTTC. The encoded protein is CASSLWYRGTGDAGYTF.

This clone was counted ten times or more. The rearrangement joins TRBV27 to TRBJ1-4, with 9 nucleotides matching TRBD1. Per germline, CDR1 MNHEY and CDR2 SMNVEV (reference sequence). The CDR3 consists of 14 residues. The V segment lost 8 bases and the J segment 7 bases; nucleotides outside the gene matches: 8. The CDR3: CASSSLTGGEKLFF. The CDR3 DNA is TGTGCCAGCTCCTCACTGACAGGGGGTGAAAAACTGTTTTTT.

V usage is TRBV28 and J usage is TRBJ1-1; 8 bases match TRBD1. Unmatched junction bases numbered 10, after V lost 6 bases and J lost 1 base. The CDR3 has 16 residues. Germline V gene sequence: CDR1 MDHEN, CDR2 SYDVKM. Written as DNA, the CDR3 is TGTGCCAGCAGGACGAAGAAGGGGACAGGGAACACTGAAGCTTTCTTT. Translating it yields CASRTKKGTGNTEAFF.

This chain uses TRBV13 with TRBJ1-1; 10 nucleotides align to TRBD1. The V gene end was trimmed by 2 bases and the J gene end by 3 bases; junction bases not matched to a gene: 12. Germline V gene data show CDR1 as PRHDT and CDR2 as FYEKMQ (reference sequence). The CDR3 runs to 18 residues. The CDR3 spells CASSLIPGQGFSDTEAFF. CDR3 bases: TGTGCCAGCAGCTTAATACCGGGACAGGGGTTTTCTGACACTGAAGCTTTCTTT.

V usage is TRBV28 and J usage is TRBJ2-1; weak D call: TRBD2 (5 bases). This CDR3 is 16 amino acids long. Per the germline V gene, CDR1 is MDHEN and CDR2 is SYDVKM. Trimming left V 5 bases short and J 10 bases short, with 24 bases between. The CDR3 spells CASSRRLGGSFREQFF. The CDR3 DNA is TGTGCCAGCAGTCGCCGGCTGGGCGGGTCGTTCCGGGAGCAGTTCTTC.

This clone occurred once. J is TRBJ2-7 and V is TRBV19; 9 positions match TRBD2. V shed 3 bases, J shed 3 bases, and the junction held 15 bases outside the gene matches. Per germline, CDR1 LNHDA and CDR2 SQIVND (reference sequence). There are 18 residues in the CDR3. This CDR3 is CASSMLLVGLAGSYEQYF. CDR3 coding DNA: TGTGCCAGTAGTATGTTGCTTGTGGGGCTAGCGGGAAGCTACGAGCAGTACTTC.

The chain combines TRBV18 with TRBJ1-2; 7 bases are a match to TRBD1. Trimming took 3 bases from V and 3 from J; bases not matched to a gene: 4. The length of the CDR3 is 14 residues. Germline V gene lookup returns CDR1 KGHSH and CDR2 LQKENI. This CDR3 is CASSPLGTDYGYTF. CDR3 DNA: TGTGCCAGCTCACCGCTCGGGACAGACTATGGCTACACCTTC.